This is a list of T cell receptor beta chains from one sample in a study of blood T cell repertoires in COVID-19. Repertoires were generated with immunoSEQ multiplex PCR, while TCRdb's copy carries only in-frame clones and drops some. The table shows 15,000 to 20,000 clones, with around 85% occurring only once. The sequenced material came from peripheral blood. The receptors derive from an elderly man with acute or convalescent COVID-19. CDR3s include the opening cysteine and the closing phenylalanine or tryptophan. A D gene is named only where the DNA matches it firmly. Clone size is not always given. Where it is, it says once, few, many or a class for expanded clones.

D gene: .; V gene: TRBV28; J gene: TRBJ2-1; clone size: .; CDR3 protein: CASMVEGQWFF; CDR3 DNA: TGTGCCAGCATGGTGGAGGGACAGTGGTTCTTC
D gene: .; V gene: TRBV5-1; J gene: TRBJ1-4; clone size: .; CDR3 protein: CASSSRTGMRATNEKLFF; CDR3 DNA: TGCGCCAGCAGCAGTCGCACAGGGATGAGGGCAACTAATGAAAAACTGTTTTTT
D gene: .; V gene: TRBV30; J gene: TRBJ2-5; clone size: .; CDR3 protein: CAWSVGVSRGAGETQYF; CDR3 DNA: TGTGCCTGGAGTGTAGGGGTGTCAAGGGGCGCGGGGGAGACCCAGTACTTC
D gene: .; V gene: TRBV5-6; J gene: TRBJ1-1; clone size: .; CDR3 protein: CASSFGDTEAFF; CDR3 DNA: TGTGCCAGCAGCTTCGGGGACACTGAAGCTTTCTTT
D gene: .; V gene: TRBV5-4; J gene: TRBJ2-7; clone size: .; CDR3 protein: CASSLDPSAYEQYF; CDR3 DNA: TGTGCCAGCAGCTTGGACCCTAGCGCCTACGAGCAGTACTTC
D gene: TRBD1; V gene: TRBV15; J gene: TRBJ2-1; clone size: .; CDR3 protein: CATSSRGGQGDNEQFF; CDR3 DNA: TGTGCCACCAGCTCCCGGGGGGGACAGGGGGACAATGAGCAGTTCTTC
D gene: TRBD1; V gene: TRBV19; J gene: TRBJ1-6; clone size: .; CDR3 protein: CASRQGQDNSPLHF; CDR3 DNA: TGTGCCAGCAGACAGGGGCAAGATAATTCACCCCTCCACTTT
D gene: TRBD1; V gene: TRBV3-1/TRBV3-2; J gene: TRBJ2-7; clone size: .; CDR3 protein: CASSQGRGPHEQYF; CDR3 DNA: TGTGCCAGCAGCCAGGGCAGGGGGCCCCACGAGCAGTACTTC
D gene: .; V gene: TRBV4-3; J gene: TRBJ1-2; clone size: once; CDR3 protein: CASSQDLPDYGYTF; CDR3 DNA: TGCGCCAGCAGCCAAGACCTCCCAGACTATGGCTACACCTTC
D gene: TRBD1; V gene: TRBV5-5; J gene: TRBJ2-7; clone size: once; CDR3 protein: CASSSTGTGTNEQYF; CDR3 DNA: TGTGCCAGCAGCAGCACCGGGACAGGGACCAACGAGCAGTACTTC
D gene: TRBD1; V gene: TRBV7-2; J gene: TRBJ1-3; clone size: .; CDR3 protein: CASSLQGNTIYF; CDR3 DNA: TGTGCCAGCAGTTTACAGGGGAACACCATATATTTT
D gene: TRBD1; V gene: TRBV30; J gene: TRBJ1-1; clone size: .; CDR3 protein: CAWRNTGGAFF; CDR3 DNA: TGTGCCTGGAGGAACACAGGGGGAGCTTTCTTT
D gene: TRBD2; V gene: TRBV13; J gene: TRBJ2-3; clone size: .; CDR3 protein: CASSSFSKRGGTDTQYF; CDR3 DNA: TGTGCCAGCAGCTCGTTCTCTAAGCGGGGGGGCACAGATACGCAGTATTTT
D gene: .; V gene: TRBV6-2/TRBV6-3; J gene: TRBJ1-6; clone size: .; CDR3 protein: CASTPGQNNSPLHF; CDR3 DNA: TGTGCCAGCACCCCCGGACAGAATAATTCACCCCTCCACTTT
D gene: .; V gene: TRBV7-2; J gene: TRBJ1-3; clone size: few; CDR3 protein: CASRTAGGSGNTIYF; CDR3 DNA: TGTGCCAGCAGAACCGCCGGGGGTTCTGGAAACACCATATATTTT
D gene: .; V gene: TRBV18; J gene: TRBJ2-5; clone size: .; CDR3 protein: CASSPRQAQETQYF; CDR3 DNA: TGTGCCAGCTCACCACGGCAGGCCCAAGAGACCCAGTACTTC
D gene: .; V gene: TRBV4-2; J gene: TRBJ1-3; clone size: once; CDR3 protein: CASSQIRSGNTIYF; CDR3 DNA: TGTGCCAGCAGCCAGATCAGGTCTGGAAACACCATATATTTT
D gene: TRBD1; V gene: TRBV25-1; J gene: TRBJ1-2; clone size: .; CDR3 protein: CASSGHRGPGYGYTF; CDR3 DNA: TGTGCCAGCAGTGGCCACAGGGGGCCGGGCTATGGCTACACCTTC
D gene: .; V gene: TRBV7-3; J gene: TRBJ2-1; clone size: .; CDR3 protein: CASSLPGSDSGYNEQFF; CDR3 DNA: TGTGCCAGCAGCTTACCCGGCAGCGACAGTGGGTACAATGAGCAGTTCTTC
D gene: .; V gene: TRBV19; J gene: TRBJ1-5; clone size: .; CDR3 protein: CASKYCPWRGAHQPQHF; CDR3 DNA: TGTGCCAGTAAGTATTGCCCTTGGCGGGGGGCGCATCAGCCCCAGCATTTT
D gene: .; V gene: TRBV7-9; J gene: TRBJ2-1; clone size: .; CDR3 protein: CASSLVVYEQFF; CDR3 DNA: TGTGCCAGCAGCTTAGTTGTCTATGAGCAGTTCTTC
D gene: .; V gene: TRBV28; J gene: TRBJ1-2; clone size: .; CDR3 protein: CASSFAKFLPTGYTF; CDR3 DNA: TGTGCCAGCAGTTTCGCGAAATTTTTACCAACGGGCTACACCTTC
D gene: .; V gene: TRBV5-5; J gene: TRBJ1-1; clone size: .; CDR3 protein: CASSLAGRNTEAFF; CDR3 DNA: TGTGCCAGCAGCTTGGCTGGTAGGAACACTGAAGCTTTCTTT
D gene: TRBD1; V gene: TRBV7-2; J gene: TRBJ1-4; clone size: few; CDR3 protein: CASSLLGTVLEKLFF; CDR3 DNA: TGTGCCAGCAGCTTACTAGGGACAGTCCTTGAAAAACTGTTTTTT
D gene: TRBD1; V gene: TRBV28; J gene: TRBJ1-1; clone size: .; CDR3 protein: CASSLGTGYTEAFF; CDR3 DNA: TGTGCCAGCAGTTTGGGGACAGGGTACACTGAAGCTTTCTTT
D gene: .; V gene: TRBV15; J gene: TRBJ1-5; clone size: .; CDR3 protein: CATSRANRVIQPQHF; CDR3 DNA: TGTGCCACCAGCAGGGCGAACAGGGTCATTCAGCCCCAGCATTTT
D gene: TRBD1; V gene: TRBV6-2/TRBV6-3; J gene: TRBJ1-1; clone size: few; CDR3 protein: CASSLPTGKTEAFF; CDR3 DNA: TGTGCCAGCAGTCTACCGACAGGGAAGACTGAAGCTTTCTTT
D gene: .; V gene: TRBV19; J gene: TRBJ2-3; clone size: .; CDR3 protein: CACRRDDTQYF; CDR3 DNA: TGTGCCTGTAGGAGGGATGATACGCAGTATTTT
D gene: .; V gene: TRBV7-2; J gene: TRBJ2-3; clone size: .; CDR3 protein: CASSHFTDTQYF; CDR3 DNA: TGTGCCAGCAGCCACTTCACAGATACGCAGTATTTT
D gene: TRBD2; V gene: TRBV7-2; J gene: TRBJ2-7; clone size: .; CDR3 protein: CASSPLAGGNEQYF; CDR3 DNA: TGTGCCAGCAGCCCGCTAGCGGGGGGGAACGAGCAGTACTTC
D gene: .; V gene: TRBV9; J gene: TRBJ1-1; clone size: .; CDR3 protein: CASSQTSNWGGNTEAFF; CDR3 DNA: TGTGCCAGCAGCCAAACATCTAATTGGGGGGGGAACACTGAAGCTTTCTTT
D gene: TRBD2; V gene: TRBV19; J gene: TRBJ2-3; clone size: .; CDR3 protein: CASRGTSGGAFPDTQYF; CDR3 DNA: TGTGCCAGTAGAGGGACTAGCGGGGGGGCCTTTCCAGATACGCAGTATTTT
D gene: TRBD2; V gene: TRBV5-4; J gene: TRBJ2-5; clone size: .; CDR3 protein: CASSDRIGGQETQYF; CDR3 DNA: TGTGCCAGCAGCGATAGAATCGGGGGGCAAGAGACCCAGTACTTC
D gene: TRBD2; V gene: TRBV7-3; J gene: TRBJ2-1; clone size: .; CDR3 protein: CASSPSGTSNEQFF; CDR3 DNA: TGTGCCAGCAGCCCTAGCGGGACCTCCAATGAGCAGTTCTTC
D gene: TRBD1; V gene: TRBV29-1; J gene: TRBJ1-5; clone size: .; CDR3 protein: CSASPGQSNQPQHF; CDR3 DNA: TGCAGCGCCTCACCGGGACAGAGTAATCAGCCCCAGCATTTT
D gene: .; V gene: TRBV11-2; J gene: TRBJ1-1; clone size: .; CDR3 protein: CASSFGGNTEAFF; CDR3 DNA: TGTGCCAGCAGCTTCGGCGGGAACACTGAAGCTTTCTTT
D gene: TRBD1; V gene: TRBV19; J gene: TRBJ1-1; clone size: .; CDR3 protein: CASTKTGSGTEAFF; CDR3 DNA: TGTGCCAGTACTAAGACAGGGTCGGGCACTGAAGCTTTCTTT
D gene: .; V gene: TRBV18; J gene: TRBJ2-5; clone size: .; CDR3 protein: CASSPAALQETQYF; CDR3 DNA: TGTGCCAGCTCACCAGCGGCCCTCCAAGAGACCCAGTACTTC
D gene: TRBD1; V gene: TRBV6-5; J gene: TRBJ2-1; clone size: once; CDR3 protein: CASSYDRGGMNEQFF; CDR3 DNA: TGTGCCAGCAGTTACGACAGGGGGGGTATGAATGAGCAGTTCTTC
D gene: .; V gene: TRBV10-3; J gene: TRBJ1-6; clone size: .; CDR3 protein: CAIRSRAGGDSPLHF; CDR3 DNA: TGTGCCATCAGGAGCCGAGCGGGTGGAGATTCACCCCTCCACTTT
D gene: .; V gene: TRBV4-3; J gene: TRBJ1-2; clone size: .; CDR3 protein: CASSQGVGGNYGYTF; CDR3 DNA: TGCGCCAGCAGCCAAGGGGTAGGGGGTAACTATGGCTACACCTTC
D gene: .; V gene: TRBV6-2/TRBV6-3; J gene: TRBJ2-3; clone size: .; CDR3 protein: CASSYQRLLDTQYF; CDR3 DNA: TGTGCCAGCAGTTACCAGCGCTTATTAGATACGCAGTATTTT
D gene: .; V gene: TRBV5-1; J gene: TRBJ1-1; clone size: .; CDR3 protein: CASSLRQGMTEAFF; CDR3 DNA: TGCGCCAGCAGCTTGCGGCAGGGGATGACTGAAGCTTTCTTT
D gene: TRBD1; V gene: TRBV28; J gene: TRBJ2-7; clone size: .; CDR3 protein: CASSPWQGVSYEQYF; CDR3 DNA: TGTGCCAGCAGTCCATGGCAGGGGGTCTCCTACGAGCAGTACTTC
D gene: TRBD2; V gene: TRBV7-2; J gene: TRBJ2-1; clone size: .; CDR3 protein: CASSATGTTYNEQFF; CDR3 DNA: TGTGCCAGCAGCGCAACCGGGACTACATACAATGAGCAGTTCTTC
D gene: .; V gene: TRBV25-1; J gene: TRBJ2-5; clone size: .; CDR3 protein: CASSTGPNLYF; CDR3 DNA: TGTGCCAGCAGTACAGGACCGAACCTATACTTC
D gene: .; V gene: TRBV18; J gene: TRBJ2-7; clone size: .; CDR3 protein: CASSPRGGTDTYEQYF; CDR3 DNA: TGTGCCAGCTCACCCAGGGGAGGGACGGATACCTACGAGCAGTACTTC
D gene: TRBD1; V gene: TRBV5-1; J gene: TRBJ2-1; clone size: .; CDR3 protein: CASSLGQPSYNEQFF; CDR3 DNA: TGCGCCAGCAGCCTGGGACAGCCCTCCTACAATGAGCAGTTCTTC
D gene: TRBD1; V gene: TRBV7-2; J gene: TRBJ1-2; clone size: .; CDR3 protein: CASSLSGGALYGYTF; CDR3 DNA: TGTGCCAGCAGCTTATCAGGGGGCGCGCTCTATGGCTACACCTTC
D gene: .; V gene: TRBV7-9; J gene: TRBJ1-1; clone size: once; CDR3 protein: CASSFTQGSGLNTEAFF; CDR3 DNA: TGTGCCAGCAGCTTTACACAGGGTAGTGGTCTGAACACTGAAGCTTTCTTT
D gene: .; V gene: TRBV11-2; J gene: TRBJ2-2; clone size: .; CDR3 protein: CASSLLGAVTGELFF; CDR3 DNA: TGTGCCAGCAGCTTATTGGGGGCAGTCACCGGGGAGCTGTTTTTT
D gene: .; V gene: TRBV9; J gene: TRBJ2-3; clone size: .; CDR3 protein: CASSVASRDTQYF; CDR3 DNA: TGTGCCAGCAGCGTAGCTTCGAGAGATACGCAGTATTTT
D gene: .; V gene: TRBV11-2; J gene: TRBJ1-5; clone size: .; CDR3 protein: CASSLDGRTNQPQHF; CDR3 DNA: TGTGCCAGCAGCTTAGATGGGAGGACCAATCAGCCCCAGCATTTT
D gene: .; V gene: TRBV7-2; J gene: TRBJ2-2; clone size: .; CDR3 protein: CASSPVLKRGELFF; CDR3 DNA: TGTGCCAGCAGCCCGGTCCTAAAACGGGGGGAGCTGTTTTTT